The source of this TCR beta chain is a study of T cell repertoires in cytomegalovirus infection. Study in general: Newly reported HLA-C-restricted and thoroughly characterized HLA-B-restricted CMV epitopes were employed. Public signatures in TCR beta pointed to CMV infection and matching HLA type.

TCRdb re-called the reads through MiXCR, storing one row per CDR3 protein. The top ten clones hold around 45% of a sample with just over 450,000 distinct CDR3 sequences, about 42% of them seen once. This clonotype was observed a few times. Its antigen is not known. The CDR3 spans 17 residues. CDR1 and CDR2 from the germline V gene are MGHRA and YSYEKL. Trimming pared 4 bases from V and 0 bases from J, leaving 13 bases between. Whole-study findings and limits: Accumulated public TCR beta family frequency recognized individuals carrying CMV together with the relevant HLA. Across the ex vivo response, the dominant clonotypes were HLA-C-restricted CMV-specific TCR beta clonotypes.

The chain is built from TRBV4-1 and TRBJ1-6, with a weak D call TRBD1 (5 bases). The sample in question was cultured PBMCs, obtained from culture after CMV antigen stimulation. This receptor was taken from a human donor in good health (CMV status not recorded). Some clones in this sample may be carry-over from other donors' samples. CDR3 DNA sequence: TGCGCCAGCAGCCCCTCTGCAGGGAGCTCCTATAATTCACCCCTCCACTTT. Its translation is CASSPSAGSSYNSPLHF.